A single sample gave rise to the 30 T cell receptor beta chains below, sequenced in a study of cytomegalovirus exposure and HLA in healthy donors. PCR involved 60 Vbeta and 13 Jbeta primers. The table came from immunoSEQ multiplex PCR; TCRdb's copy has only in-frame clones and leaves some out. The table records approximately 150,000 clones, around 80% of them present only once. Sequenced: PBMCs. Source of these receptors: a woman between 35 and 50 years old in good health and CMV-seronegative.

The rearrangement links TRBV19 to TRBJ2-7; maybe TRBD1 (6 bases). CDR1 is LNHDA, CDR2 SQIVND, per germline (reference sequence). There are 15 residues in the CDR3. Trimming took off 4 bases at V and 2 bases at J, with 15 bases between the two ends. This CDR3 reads CASSTSDSHPYEQYF. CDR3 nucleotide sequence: TGTGCCAGTAGTACATCGGACAGCCATCCCTACGAGCAGTACTTC.

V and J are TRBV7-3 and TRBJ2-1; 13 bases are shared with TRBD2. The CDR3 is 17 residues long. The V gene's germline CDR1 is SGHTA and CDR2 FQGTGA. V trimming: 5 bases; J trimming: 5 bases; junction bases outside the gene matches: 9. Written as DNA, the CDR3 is TGTGCCAGCAGCATCCAATTACTAGCGGGAGGGGACAATGAGCAGTTCTTC. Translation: CASSIQLLAGGDNEQFF.

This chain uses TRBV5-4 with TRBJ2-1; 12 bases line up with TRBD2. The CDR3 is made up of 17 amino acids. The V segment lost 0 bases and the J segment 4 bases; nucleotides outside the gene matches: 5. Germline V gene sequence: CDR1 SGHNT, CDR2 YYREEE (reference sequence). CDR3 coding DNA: TGTGCCAGCAGCTTGGGGGGACTAGCGGGCTTTTACAATGAGCAGTTCTTC. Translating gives CASSLGGLAGFYNEQFF.

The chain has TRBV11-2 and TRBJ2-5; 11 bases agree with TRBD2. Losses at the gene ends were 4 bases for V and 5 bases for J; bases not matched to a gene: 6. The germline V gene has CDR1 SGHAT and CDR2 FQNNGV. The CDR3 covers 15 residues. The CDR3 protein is CASSSTSGSPETQYF. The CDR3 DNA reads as TGTGCCAGCAGCTCAACTAGCGGGAGTCCGGAGACCCAGTACTTC.

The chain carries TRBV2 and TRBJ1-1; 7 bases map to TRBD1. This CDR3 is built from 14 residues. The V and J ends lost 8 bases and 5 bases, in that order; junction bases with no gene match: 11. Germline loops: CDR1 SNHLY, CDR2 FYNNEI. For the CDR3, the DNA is TGTGCCAGCCGTAGGGACAGCCCTATGACTGAAGCTTTCTTT. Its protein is CASRRDSPMTEAFF.

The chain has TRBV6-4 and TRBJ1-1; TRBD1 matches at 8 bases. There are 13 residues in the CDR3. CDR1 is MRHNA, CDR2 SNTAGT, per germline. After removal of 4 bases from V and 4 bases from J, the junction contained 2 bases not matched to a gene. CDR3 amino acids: CASSADRGTEAFF. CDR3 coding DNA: TGTGCCAGCAGTGCTGACAGGGGCACTGAAGCTTTCTTT.

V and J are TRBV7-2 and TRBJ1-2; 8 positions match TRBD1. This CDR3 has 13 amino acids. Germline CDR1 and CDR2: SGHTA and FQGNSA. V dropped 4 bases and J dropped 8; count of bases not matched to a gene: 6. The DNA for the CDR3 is TGTGCCAGCAGCTGGACAGGGCTTGGGGGCTACACCTTC. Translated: CASSWTGLGGYTF. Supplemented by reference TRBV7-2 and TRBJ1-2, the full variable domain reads GAGVSQSPSNKVTEKGKDVELRCDPISGHTALYWYRQSLGQGLEFLIYFQGNSAPDKSGLPSDRFSAERTGGSVSTLTIQRTQQEDSAVYLCASSWTGLGGYTFGSGTRLTVV.

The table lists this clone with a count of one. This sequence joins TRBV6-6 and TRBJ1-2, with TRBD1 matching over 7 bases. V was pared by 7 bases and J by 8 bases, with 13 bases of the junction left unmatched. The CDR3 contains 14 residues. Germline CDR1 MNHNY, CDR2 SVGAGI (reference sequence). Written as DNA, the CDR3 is TGTGCCAGCATCTTACGTAGCAGGGGGGCCGGCTACACCTTC. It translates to CASILRSRGAGYTF.

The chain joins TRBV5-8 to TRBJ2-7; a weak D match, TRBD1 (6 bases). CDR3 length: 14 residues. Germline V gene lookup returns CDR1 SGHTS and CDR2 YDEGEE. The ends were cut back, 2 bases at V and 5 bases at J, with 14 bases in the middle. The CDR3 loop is CASSFRTGFHEQYF. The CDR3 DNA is TGTGCCAGCAGCTTTAGAACAGGGTTTCACGAGCAGTACTTC.

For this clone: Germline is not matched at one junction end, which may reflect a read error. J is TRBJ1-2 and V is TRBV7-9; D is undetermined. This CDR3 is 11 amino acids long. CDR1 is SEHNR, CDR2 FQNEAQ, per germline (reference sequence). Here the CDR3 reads CSSSLDFGYTF. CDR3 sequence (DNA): TGTTCCAGCAGCTTAGACTTCGGCTACACCTTC.

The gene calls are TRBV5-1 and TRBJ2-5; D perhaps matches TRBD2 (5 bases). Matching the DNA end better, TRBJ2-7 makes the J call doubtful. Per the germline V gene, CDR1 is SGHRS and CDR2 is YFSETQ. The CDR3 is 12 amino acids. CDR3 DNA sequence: TGCGCCAGCAGTGAGGGCACCTACGAGCAGTACTTC. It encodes CASSEGTYEQYF.

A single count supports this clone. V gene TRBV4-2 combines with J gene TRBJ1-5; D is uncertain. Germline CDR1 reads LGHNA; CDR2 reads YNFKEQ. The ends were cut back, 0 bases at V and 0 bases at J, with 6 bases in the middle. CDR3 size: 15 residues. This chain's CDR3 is CASSQEGDSNQPQHF. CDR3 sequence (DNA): TGTGCCAGCAGCCAAGAGGGAGATAGCAATCAGCCCCAGCATTTT.

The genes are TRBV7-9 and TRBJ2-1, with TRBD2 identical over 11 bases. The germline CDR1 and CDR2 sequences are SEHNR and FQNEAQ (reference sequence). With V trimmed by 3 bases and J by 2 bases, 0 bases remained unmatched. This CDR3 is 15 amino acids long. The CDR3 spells CASSFSGRAYNEQFF. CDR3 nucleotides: TGTGCCAGCAGCTTTAGCGGGAGGGCCTACAATGAGCAGTTCTTC. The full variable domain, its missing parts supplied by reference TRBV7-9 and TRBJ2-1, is DTGVSQNPRHKITKRGQNVTFRCDPISEHNRLYWYRQTLGQGPEFLTYFQNEAQLEKSRLLSDRFSAERPKGSFSTLEIQRTEQGDSAMYLCASSFSGRAYNEQFFGPGTRLTVL.

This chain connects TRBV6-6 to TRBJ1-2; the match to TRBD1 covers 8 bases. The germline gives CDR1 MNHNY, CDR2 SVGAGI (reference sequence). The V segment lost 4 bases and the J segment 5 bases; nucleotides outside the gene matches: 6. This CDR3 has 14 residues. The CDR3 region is CASSLGQDKYGYTF. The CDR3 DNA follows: TGTGCCAGCAGTTTGGGACAGGATAAATATGGCTACACCTTC.

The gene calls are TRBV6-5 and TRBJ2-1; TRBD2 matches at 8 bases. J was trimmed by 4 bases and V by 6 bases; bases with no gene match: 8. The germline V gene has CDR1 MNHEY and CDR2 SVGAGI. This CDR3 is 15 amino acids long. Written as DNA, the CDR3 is TGTGCCAGCAGAGAAACTAGCGGAGATTACAATGAGCAGTTCTTC. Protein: CASRETSGDYNEQFF.

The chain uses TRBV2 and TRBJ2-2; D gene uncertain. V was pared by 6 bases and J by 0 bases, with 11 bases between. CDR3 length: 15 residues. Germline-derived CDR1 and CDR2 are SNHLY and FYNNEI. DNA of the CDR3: TGTGCCAGCAGAAGAAGTACAGCGAACACCGGGGAGCTGTTTTTT. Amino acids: CASRRSTANTGELFF.

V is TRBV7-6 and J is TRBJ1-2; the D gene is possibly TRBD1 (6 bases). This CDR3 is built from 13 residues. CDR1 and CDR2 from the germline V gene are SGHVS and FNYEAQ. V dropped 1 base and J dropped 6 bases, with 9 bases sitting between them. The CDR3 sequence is CASSLGYRDGYTF. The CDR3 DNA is TGTGCCAGCAGCTTAGGATACAGGGATGGCTACACCTTC.

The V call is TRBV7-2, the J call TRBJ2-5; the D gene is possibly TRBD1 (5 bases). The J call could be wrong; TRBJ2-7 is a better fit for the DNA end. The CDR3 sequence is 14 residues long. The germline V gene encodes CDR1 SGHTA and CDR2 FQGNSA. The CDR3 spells CASSLQGGDYEQYF. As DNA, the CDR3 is TGTGCCAGCAGCTTGCAGGGTGGGGATTACGAGCAGTACTTC.

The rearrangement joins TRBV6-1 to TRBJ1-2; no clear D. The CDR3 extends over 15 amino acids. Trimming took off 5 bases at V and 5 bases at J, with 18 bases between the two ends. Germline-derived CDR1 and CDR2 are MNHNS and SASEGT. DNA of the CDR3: TGTGCCAGCAGTTCCAAAAATCTTCAGGCTTATGGCTACACCTTC. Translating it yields CASSSKNLQAYGYTF.

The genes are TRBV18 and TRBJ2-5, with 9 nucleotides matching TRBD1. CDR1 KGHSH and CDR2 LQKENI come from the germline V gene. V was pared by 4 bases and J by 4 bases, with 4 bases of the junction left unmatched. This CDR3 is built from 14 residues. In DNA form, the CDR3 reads TGTGCCAGCTCACTAGACAGGGGGACAGAGACCCAGTACTTC. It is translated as CASSLDRGTETQYF.

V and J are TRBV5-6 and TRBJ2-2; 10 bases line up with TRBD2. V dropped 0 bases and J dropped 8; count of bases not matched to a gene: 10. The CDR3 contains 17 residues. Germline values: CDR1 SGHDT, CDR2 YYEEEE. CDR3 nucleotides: TGTGCCAGCAGCTTGGCCAAGGTAGCGGGAGGAACGGGGGAGCTGTTTTTT. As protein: CASSLAKVAGGTGELFF.

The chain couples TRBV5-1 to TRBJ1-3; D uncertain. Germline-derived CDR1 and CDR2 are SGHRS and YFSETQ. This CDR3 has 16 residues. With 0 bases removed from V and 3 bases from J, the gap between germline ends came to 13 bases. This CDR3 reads CASSLGSVSGGNTIYF. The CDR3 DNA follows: TGCGCCAGCAGCTTGGGGAGCGTTAGCGGTGGAAACACCATATATTTT.

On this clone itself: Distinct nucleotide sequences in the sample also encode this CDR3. The CDR3 bases are TGTGCCAGCAGTTACTGGGAGGGCCCTTTAGACGAGCAGTACTTC. It is translated as CASSYWEGPLDEQYF. This sequence joins TRBV6-6 and TRBJ2-7; 7 nucleotides match TRBD2. Per germline, CDR1 MNHNY and CDR2 SVGAGI (reference sequence). The V and J ends lost 1 base and 5 bases, in that order; junction bases with no gene match: 8. The CDR3 consists of 15 residues.

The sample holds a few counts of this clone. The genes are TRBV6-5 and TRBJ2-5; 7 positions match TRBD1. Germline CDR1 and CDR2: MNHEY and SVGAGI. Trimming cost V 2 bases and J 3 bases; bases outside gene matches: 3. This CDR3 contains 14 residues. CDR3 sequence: CASSYRGGEETQYF. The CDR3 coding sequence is TGTGCCAGCAGTTACCGAGGGGGCGAAGAGACCCAGTACTTC.

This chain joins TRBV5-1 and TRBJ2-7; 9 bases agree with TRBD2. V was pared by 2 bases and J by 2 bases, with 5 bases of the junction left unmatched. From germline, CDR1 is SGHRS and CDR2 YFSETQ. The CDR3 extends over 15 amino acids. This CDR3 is CASSLGTSSAYEQYF. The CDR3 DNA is TGCGCCAGCAGCTTAGGGACTAGCTCAGCCTACGAGCAGTACTTC.

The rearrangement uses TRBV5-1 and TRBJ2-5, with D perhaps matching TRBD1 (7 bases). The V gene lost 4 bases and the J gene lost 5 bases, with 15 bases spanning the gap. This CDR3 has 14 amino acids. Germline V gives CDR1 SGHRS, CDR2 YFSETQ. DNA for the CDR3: TGCGCCAGCAGCGCGGGACAGCTCGAGGAGACCCAGTACTTC. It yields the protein CASSAGQLEETQYF. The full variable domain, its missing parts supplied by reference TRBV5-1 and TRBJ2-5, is KAGVTQTPRYLIKTRGQQVTLSCSPISGHRSVSWYQQTPGQGLQFLFEYFSETQRNKGNFPGRFSGRQFSNSRSEMNVSTLELGDSALYLCASSAGQLEETQYFGPGTRLLVL.

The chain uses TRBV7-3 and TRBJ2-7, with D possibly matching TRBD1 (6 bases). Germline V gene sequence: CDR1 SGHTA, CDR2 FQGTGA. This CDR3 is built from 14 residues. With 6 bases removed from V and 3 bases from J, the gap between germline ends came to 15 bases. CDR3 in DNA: TGTGCCAGCAGTCCCCAATGGGGGCACTACGAGCAGTACTTC. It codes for CASSPQWGHYEQYF.

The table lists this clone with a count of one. CDR3 nucleotide sequence: TGTGCCAGCAGCTTGTTCTCTGAGCAGTTCTTC. It translates to CASSLFSEQFF. V gene TRBV5-6 combines with J gene TRBJ2-1; the D is unclear. V lost 1 base, J lost 9 bases, and 5 bases lay in between. Germline values: CDR1 SGHDT, CDR2 YYEEEE. The CDR3 runs 11 residues.

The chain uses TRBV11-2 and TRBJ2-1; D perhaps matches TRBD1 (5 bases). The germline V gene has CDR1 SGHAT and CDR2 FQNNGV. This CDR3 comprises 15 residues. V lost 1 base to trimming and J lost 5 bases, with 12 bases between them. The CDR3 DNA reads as TGTGCCAGCAGCTTAGGGGCAGGGTCTAACAATGAGCAGTTCTTC. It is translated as CASSLGAGSNNEQFF. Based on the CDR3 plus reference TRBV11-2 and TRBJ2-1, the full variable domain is EAGVAQSPRYKIIEKRQSVAFWCNPISGHATLYWYQQILGQGPKLLIQFQNNGVVDDSQLPKDRFSAERLKGVDSTLKIQPAKLEDSAVYLCASSLGAGSNNEQFFGPGTRLTVL.

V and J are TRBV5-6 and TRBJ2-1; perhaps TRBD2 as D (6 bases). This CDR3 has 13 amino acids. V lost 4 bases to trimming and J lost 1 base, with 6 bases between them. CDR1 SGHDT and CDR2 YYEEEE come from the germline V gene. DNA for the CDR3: TGTGCCAGCAGCGGGACTTCCTACAATGAGCAGTTCTTC. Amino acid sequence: CASSGTSYNEQFF.